This entry is about one TCR beta chain. The authors' processing: Estimates of nucleated cell counts were drawn from the amplification of reference gene primers. The repertoire was sequenced with immunoSEQ multiplex PCR; TCRdb's copy has only in-frame clones and lacks some. That table is the source of V, J and clone size, and D and trimming were worked out from the DNA. This sample has 75,000 to 95,000 clones, with approximately 90% found just once. The data derive from a study of blood T cell repertoires in COVID-19. Study context: Acute and convalescent COVID-19 specimens originated in the United States, Italy and Spain. T cells, B-cell-depleted T cells, or PBMCs provided the cDNA or gDNA that served as material.

The CDR3 runs to 17 residues. Germline V gene lookup returns CDR1 MNHEY and CDR2 SVGEGT. V lost 0 bases to trimming and J lost 7 bases; unmatched junction nucleotides: 11. The source is a human donor in a cohort sampled during active COVID-19. This chain connects TRBV6-2 or TRBV6-3 to TRBJ2-5, with 10 bases matching TRBD2. The sequencing sample was made of peripheral blood. This CDR3 is CASSYSQLAGNRGTQYF. In nucleotides, the CDR3 is TGTGCCAGCAGTTACTCCCAACTAGCGGGGAATCGAGGGACCCAGTACTTC.